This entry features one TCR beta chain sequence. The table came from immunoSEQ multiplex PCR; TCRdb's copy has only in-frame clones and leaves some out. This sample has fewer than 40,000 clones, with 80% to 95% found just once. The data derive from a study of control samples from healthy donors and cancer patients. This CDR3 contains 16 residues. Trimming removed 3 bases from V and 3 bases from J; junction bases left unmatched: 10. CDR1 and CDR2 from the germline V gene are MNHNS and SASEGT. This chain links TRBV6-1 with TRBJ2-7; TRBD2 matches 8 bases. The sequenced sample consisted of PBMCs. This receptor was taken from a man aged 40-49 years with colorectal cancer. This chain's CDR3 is CASSESAAGGVYEQYF. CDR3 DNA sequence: TGTGCCAGCAGTGAGTCGGCGGCGGGGGGCGTCTACGAGCAGTACTTC.